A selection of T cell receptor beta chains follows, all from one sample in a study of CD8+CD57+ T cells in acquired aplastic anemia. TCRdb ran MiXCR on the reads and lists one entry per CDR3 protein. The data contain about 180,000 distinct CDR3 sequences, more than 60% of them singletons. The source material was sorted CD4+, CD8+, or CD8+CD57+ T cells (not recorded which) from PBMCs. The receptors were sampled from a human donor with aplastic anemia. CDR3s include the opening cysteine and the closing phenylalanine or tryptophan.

CSASAQDTQYF | TRBV20-1
CASSQQFSAGSNNEQFF | TRBV9
CSARDPGGASNTEAFF | TRBV20-1
CASSDPGTRDGYTF | TRBV19
CASTYALGAGTEAFF | TRBV27
CATRLTSGGAETQYF | TRBV2
CSAREQGVGVAEQYF | TRBV20-1
CSARGSYNSPLHF | TRBV20-1
CSAPGVLAGDQETQYF | TRBV20-1
CATSREGLIVEPGELFF | TRBV15
CASSVEVGIGPQHF | TRBV9
CASSSSSGELFF | TRBV19
CASSMTGDTEAFF | TRBV6-5
CASSLAGGQGGSLLHF | TRBV5-1
CATSDPDRDQTQYF | TRBV24-1
CSAGLASDTQYF | TRBV20-1
CATSGSGTGEETQYF | TRBV24-1
CSVDTTGTDTQYF | TRBV29-1
CASSARLAGRTDTQYF | TRBV2
CASSWRTEAFF | TRBV6-5
CASIRDTPWEQYF | TRBV2
CASSQDGIQRLF | TRBV4-1
CAITKAGQTGELFF | TRBV10-3
CASSKKRNEQFF | TRBV19
CASSTGRMGNEKLFF | TRBV19